The rows below give T cell receptor beta chains drawn from one sample of a study of blood T cell repertoires in COVID-19. Here immunoSEQ multiplex PCR was the method, and the copy in TCRdb shows in-frame clones only, minus some. The data hold 70,000 to 95,000 clones, with around nine tenths observed a single time. The sequenced sample consisted of peripheral blood. These receptor sequences come from a woman of 80 years or more with acute or convalescent COVID-19. Both conserved end residues are part of each CDR3. Each record gives: J gene, V gene, D gene, clone size, CDR3 DNA, CDR3 protein. A D gene is named only where the DNA matches it firmly. Not all rows give a size; the values are once, few, many and, for expanded clones, a class.

J: TRBJ2-1
V: TRBV2
D: TRBD2
size: NA
DNA: TGTGCCAGCAGTGAAGCGCTGGGACTAGCGGGAGGCAATGAGCAGTTCTTC
CDR3: CASSEALGLAGGNEQFF

J: TRBJ2-1
V: TRBV19
D: NA
size: NA
DNA: TGTGCCACTAAGCGGGCAGCCTACAATGAGCAGTTCTTC
CDR3: CATKRAAYNEQFF

J: TRBJ2-7
V: TRBV5-4
D: NA
size: NA
DNA: TGTGCCAGCAGCCTTACTGGGGCCAGCCTCTCCTACGAGCAGTACTTC
CDR3: CASSLTGASLSYEQYF

J: TRBJ2-7
V: TRBV5-8
D: TRBD1
size: NA
DNA: TGTGCCAGCAGCCCAGTGGGGGACAGAACCTACGAGCAGTACTTC
CDR3: CASSPVGDRTYEQYF

J: TRBJ1-4
V: TRBV5-1
D: TRBD1
size: NA
DNA: TGCGCCAGCAGCTTGGCACAGGGACAGGGGAATGAAAAACTGTTTTTT
CDR3: CASSLAQGQGNEKLFF

J: TRBJ1-5
V: TRBV6-5
D: NA
size: NA
DNA: TGTGCCAGCAGTAGCGGGGTCGGGTCTCAGCCCCAGCATTTT
CDR3: CASSSGVGSQPQHF

J: TRBJ2-1
V: TRBV9
D: NA
size: few
DNA: TGTGCCAGCAGCTCAGGCGCGGAGGTCTACAATGAGCAGTTCTTC
CDR3: CASSSGAEVYNEQFF

J: TRBJ2-5
V: TRBV7-8
D: TRBD2
size: NA
DNA: TGTGCCAGCAGCCTCTTCTCGGCTAGCGGGGGGGCCGCGGAGACCCAGTACTTC
CDR3: CASSLFSASGGAAETQYF

J: TRBJ1-3
V: TRBV7-9
D: TRBD1
size: NA
DNA: TGTGCCAGCAGCTTAGGACAGGGAAACGGAAACACCATATATTTT
CDR3: CASSLGQGNGNTIYF

J: TRBJ1-1
V: TRBV6-6
D: NA
size: NA
DNA: TGTGCCAGCAGACAGGGTCGGAACACTGAAGCTTTCTTT
CDR3: CASRQGRNTEAFF

J: TRBJ2-4
V: TRBV27
D: TRBD1
size: NA
DNA: TGTGCCAGCAGTTCAAGGGGACAGGGAGGAGGGAAAAACATTCAGTACTTC
CDR3: CASSSRGQGGGKNIQYF

J: TRBJ1-5
V: TRBV7-8
D: NA
size: once
DNA: TGTGCCAGCAGCTTAGAGGGGCAGATTAGCAATCAGCCCCAGCATTTT
CDR3: CASSLEGQISNQPQHF

J: TRBJ2-1
V: TRBV21-1
D: NA
size: NA
DNA: TGTGCCAGCTCTTTGACAGGGATGCCAGAGCAGTTCTTC
CDR3: CASSLTGMPEQFF

J: TRBJ2-6
V: TRBV11-3
D: TRBD1
size: NA
DNA: TGTGCCAGCAGCCACCGGGACAGGGCTGGGGCCAACGTCCTGACTTTC
CDR3: CASSHRDRAGANVLTF

J: TRBJ2-1
V: TRBV6-4
D: NA
size: NA
DNA: TGTGCCAGCAGTGACAGGGAGATGAATGAGCAGTTCTTC
CDR3: CASSDREMNEQFF

J: TRBJ2-7
V: TRBV18
D: TRBD1
size: NA
DNA: TGTGCCAGCTCACATCGGGACAGGGGACGGGAGGGGTTCGAGCAGTACTTC
CDR3: CASSHRDRGREGFEQYF

J: TRBJ1-2
V: TRBV6-2/TRBV6-3
D: NA
size: once
DNA: TGTGCCAGCAGACCTACAGGAGCCTATGGCTACACCTTC
CDR3: CASRPTGAYGYTF

J: TRBJ2-3
V: TRBV25-1
D: TRBD2
size: NA
DNA: TGTGCCAGCAGTGAATATACCGCGGGAGCCTCAGATACGCAGTATTTT
CDR3: CASSEYTAGASDTQYF

J: TRBJ2-2
V: TRBV4-2
D: TRBD2
size: NA
DNA: TGTGCCAGCAGCCAAGCGCCGGGACTAGCGGGGGGATCGAACACCGGGGAGCTGTTTTTT
CDR3: CASSQAPGLAGGSNTGELFF

J: TRBJ2-5
V: TRBV30
D: TRBD2
size: NA
DNA: TGTGCCTGGCGACCCACTAGCGGAGGAATGCCGACCCAGTACTTC
CDR3: CAWRPTSGGMPTQYF

J: TRBJ1-2
V: TRBV6-5
D: TRBD1
size: NA
DNA: TGTGCCAGCAGCGTGGGACAGCGCTATGGCTACACCTTC
CDR3: CASSVGQRYGYTF

J: TRBJ2-7
V: TRBV6-5
D: TRBD2
size: NA
DNA: TGTGCCAGCAGTTGGGGGGCGGGGGGCCGCTACGAGCAGTACTTC
CDR3: CASSWGAGGRYEQYF

J: TRBJ1-1
V: TRBV7-9
D: NA
size: NA
DNA: TGTGCCAGCAGCTTAGCGGGAGGGTTGAACACTGAAGCTTTCTTT
CDR3: CASSLAGGLNTEAFF

J: TRBJ1-4
V: TRBV18
D: NA
size: NA
DNA: TGTGCCAGCTCACCAGGCAGGAATGAAAAACTGTTTTTT
CDR3: CASSPGRNEKLFF

J: TRBJ1-2
V: TRBV15
D: NA
size: NA
DNA: TGTGCCACCAGCAGGGTATACCGGGAAACTAACTATGGCTACACCTTC
CDR3: CATSRVYRETNYGYTF

J: TRBJ2-5
V: TRBV7-2
D: NA
size: NA
DNA: TGTGCCAGCAGCTTAGGGCCCCCGACAGCCCAAGAGACCCAGTACTTC
CDR3: CASSLGPPTAQETQYF

J: TRBJ2-6
V: TRBV30
D: NA
size: NA
DNA: TGTGCCTACCTAACCGACTCTGGGGCCAACGTCCTGACTTTC
CDR3: CAYLTDSGANVLTF

J: TRBJ1-2
V: TRBV2
D: NA
size: NA
DNA: TGTGCCAGCAGTGAGATAGGGGGTACTTATGGCTACACCTTC
CDR3: CASSEIGGTYGYTF

J: TRBJ1-2
V: TRBV5-5
D: TRBD1
size: once
DNA: TGTGCCAGCAGCTTGCGGGAGGGGGCCCATGGCTACACCTTC
CDR3: CASSLREGAHGYTF

J: TRBJ2-5
V: TRBV15
D: NA
size: NA
DNA: TGTGCCACCAGCAGACCCCCAGGTAGGGGTGAAGAAGAGACCCAGTACTTC
CDR3: CATSRPPGRGEEETQYF

J: TRBJ2-1
V: TRBV11-3
D: NA
size: NA
DNA: TGTGCCAGCAGCCCAGGCTCCCGAAGCAATGAGCAGTTCTTC
CDR3: CASSPGSRSNEQFF

J: TRBJ1-3
V: TRBV7-2
D: NA
size: NA
DNA: TGTGCCAGCAGCTTAGCCTCAGGGGTTGCTGGAAACACCATATATTTT
CDR3: CASSLASGVAGNTIYF

J: TRBJ2-5
V: TRBV19
D: NA
size: NA
DNA: TGTGCCAGTAGTAGGGGGGGGCAAGGTCTGAGAAAGACCCAGTACTTC
CDR3: CASSRGGQGLRKTQYF

J: TRBJ2-1
V: TRBV29-1
D: TRBD2
size: NA
DNA: TGCAGCGTTGCCGGACTAGCGGGCCCAAAGGGGCAATACAATGAGCAGTTCTTC
CDR3: CSVAGLAGPKGQYNEQFF

J: TRBJ2-2
V: TRBV7-9
D: TRBD1
size: NA
DNA: TGTGCCAGCAGCTTAGGTTTTCCGGGACAGGGTGAAGCCGGGGAGCTGTTTTTT
CDR3: CASSLGFPGQGEAGELFF

J: TRBJ1-4
V: TRBV7-2
D: NA
size: NA
DNA: TGTGCCAGCAGCCCTACGAGGTTCGATGAAAAACTGTTTTTT
CDR3: CASSPTRFDEKLFF

J: TRBJ1-5
V: TRBV19
D: TRBD1
size: NA
DNA: TGTGCCAGTAGTCCAACCGGGACAGGGGGGCATCAGCCCCAGCATTTT
CDR3: CASSPTGTGGHQPQHF

J: TRBJ2-7
V: TRBV5-1
D: TRBD1
size: NA
DNA: TGCGCCAGCAGCTTCCATGAGGGGGCGGCCTACGAGCAGTACTTC
CDR3: CASSFHEGAAYEQYF

J: TRBJ2-3
V: TRBV19
D: NA
size: once
DNA: TGTGCCAGTAGTGGGGTCCGGGACACTGGTGACACAGATACGCAGTATTTT
CDR3: CASSGVRDTGDTDTQYF

J: TRBJ1-1
V: TRBV30
D: TRBD1
size: NA
DNA: TGTGCCTGGGGACAGGGCAAAGCTTTCTTT
CDR3: CAWGQGKAFF

J: TRBJ2-2
V: TRBV10-3
D: NA
size: NA
DNA: TGTGCCATCAGTTCTGGACAGTGGTCCGGGGAACTGTTTTTT
CDR3: CAISSGQWSGELFF

J: TRBJ2-3
V: TRBV14
D: TRBD2
size: NA
DNA: TGTGCCAATTCCGGGACTAGCAGTTCAGATACGCAGTATTTT
CDR3: CANSGTSSSDTQYF

J: TRBJ2-1
V: TRBV5-1
D: TRBD2
size: NA
DNA: TGCGCCAGCAGCGTGTCGGGAGGGCCCTACAATGAGCAGTTCTTC
CDR3: CASSVSGGPYNEQFF

J: TRBJ2-2
V: TRBV7-3
D: TRBD2
size: NA
DNA: TGTGCCAGCAGCCTCAGGGGACTAGCAGCAGGCGGGGAGCTGTTTTTT
CDR3: CASSLRGLAAGGELFF

J: TRBJ2-7
V: TRBV7-9
D: NA
size: NA
DNA: TGTGCCAGCAGCTCACCGACTAGATACGAGCAGTACTTC
CDR3: CASSSPTRYEQYF

J: TRBJ1-6
V: TRBV19
D: NA
size: NA
DNA: TGTGCCAGTAGTATGGAGGCTGGGAAAAATTCACCCCTCCACTTT
CDR3: CASSMEAGKNSPLHF

J: TRBJ2-1
V: TRBV10-1
D: TRBD1
size: NA
DNA: TGCGCCAGCAGTGAGTCAGGTGACAGGGGAATATACAATGAGCAGTTCTTC
CDR3: CASSESGDRGIYNEQFF

J: TRBJ1-5
V: TRBV4-2
D: NA
size: NA
DNA: TGTGCCAGCAGCCAGGCCCAGGAAAGCAATCAGCCCCAGCATTTT
CDR3: CASSQAQESNQPQHF

J: TRBJ2-6
V: TRBV5-1
D: TRBD1
size: NA
DNA: TGCGCCAGCAGCACGACAGGGAGCTTAGCTGGGGCCAACGTCCTGACTTTC
CDR3: CASSTTGSLAGANVLTF

J: TRBJ2-2
V: TRBV6-5
D: NA
size: NA
DNA: TGTGCCAGCAGAGGCACAGGGAACACCGGGGAGCTGTTTTTT
CDR3: CASRGTGNTGELFF

J: TRBJ1-2
V: TRBV19
D: TRBD1
size: NA
DNA: TGTGCCAGTAGTCCCCGGGACAGTTTCTATGGCTACACCTTC
CDR3: CASSPRDSFYGYTF

J: TRBJ1-1
V: TRBV4-3
D: NA
size: NA
DNA: TGCGCCAGCAGCCCCGGGGTCTTGAACACTGAAGCTTTCTTT
CDR3: CASSPGVLNTEAFF

J: TRBJ2-1
V: TRBV11-1
D: NA
size: NA
DNA: TGTGCCAGCAGCCCACGACTAGGTTCCTACAATGAGCAGTTCTTC
CDR3: CASSPRLGSYNEQFF

J: TRBJ1-3
V: TRBV10-3
D: TRBD1
size: NA
DNA: TGTGCCATCAGTACAGGGGGCAACACCATATATTTT
CDR3: CAISTGGNTIYF

J: TRBJ2-7
V: TRBV5-1
D: TRBD2
size: NA
DNA: TGCGCCAGCAGCGTGACTAGCGGGACCCTCTCCTACGAGCAGTACTTC
CDR3: CASSVTSGTLSYEQYF

J: TRBJ2-2
V: TRBV14
D: NA
size: NA
DNA: TGTGCCAGCAGCCAAGATATTATGACAGGGCTGTTTTTT
CDR3: CASSQDIMTGLFF

J: TRBJ2-3
V: TRBV19
D: TRBD2
size: NA
DNA: TGTGCCAGTAGTCCGCGGACTAGCGGCCAGACAGATACGCAGTATTTT
CDR3: CASSPRTSGQTDTQYF

J: TRBJ2-3
V: TRBV7-3
D: NA
size: NA
DNA: TGTGCCAGCAGTGGGGGCTCAGGCACAGATACGCAGTATTTT
CDR3: CASSGGSGTDTQYF

J: TRBJ1-1
V: TRBV9
D: NA
size: NA
DNA: TGTGCCAGCAGCGTACAGGGACAGAACACTGAAGCTTTCTTT
CDR3: CASSVQGQNTEAFF